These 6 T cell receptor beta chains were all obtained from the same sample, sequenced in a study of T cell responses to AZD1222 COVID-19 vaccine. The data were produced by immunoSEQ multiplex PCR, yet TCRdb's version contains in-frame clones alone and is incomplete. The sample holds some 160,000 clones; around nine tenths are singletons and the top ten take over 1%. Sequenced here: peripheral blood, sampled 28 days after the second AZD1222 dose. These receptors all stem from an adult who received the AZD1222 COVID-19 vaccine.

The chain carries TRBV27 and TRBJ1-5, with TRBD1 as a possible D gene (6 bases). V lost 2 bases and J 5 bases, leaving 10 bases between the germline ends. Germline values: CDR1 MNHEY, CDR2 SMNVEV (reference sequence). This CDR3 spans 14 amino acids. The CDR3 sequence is CASSLADSYQPQHF. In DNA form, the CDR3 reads TGTGCCAGCAGTTTAGCGGACAGTTATCAGCCCCAGCATTTT.

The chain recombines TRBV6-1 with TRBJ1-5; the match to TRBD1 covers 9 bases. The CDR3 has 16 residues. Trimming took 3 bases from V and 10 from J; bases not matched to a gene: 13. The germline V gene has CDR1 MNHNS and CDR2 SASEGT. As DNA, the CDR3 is TGTGCCAGCAGTGACCCCGGACAGGGGTTCGTTCTACCCCAGCATTTT. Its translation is CASSDPGQGFVLPQHF.

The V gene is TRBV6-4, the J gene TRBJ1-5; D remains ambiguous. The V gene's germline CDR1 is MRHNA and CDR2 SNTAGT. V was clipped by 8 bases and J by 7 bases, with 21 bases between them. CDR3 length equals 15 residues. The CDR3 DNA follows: TGTGCCAGCCCCCTGGAGGGCGATTTGGGACAGCCCCAGCATTTT. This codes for CASPLEGDLGQPQHF.

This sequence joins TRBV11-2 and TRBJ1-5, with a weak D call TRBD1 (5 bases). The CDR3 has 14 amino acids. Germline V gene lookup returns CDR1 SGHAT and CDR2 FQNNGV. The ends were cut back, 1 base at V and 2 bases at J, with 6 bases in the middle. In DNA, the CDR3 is TGTGCCAGCAGCTTAGGAGGGGGCAATCAGCCCCAGCATTTT. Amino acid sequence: CASSLGGGNQPQHF.

The CDR3 coding sequence is TGTGCCAGCAGTATCGCCGGGACAGGATTTGGCTACACCTTC. Translation gives CASSIAGTGFGYTF. V is TRBV27 and J is TRBJ1-2; 8 bases are a match to TRBD1. The CDR3 totals 14 residues. Looked up from germline, CDR1 is MNHEY and CDR2 is SMNVEV (reference sequence). The junction had 9 bases not matched to a gene; V was cut back by 5 bases and J by 7 bases.

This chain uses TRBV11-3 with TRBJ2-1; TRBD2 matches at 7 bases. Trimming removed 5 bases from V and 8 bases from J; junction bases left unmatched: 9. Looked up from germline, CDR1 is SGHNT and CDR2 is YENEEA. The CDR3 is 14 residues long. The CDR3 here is CASSHTSAVDEQFF. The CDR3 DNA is TGTGCCAGCAGCCACACTAGCGCGGTAGATGAGCAGTTCTTC.